These T cell receptor beta chains were read from a single sample in a study of metastatic and nonmetastatic thyroid tumors. TCRdb reprocessed the PCR reads via MiXCR. Of tens of thousands of clones listed, approximately 16% are singletons. Input material: tumor tissue. The source of these receptors is a female donor with papillary thyroid cancer or a benign thyroid nodule (not recorded which). Some clones in this sample may be carry-over from other donors' samples. Each CDR3 is given with its conserved first and last residue.

TRBV5-5	TRBJ2-2	CASSLLSTANTGELFF
TRBV28	TRBJ1-1	CASSTLRGPNTEAFF
TRBV5-4	TRBJ1-4	CASSIQSTNEKLFF
TRBV2	TRBJ1-6	CASRGGLNSPLHF
TRBV20-1	TRBJ2-3	CSARDQGTSWVADTQYF
TRBV5-1	TRBJ2-3	CASSLAGSDTQYF
TRBV20-1	TRBJ2-7	CSARGSTGGYEQYF
TRBV7-8	TRBJ2-2	CASSRQTSGRNTGELFF
TRBV10-1	TRBJ2-7	CASSASGLAGGPYEQYF
TRBV5-1	TRBJ1-1	CASSPRQGGAEAFF
TRBV7-8	TRBJ1-2	CASSLPGSYGYTF
TRBV11-1	TRBJ1-3	CASSPKTGGMSGNTIYF
TRBV12-3/TRBV12-4	TRBJ2-2	CASTRRVGTGELFF
TRBV11-2	TRBJ1-2	CASSPAAGVLYGYTF
TRBV4-3	TRBJ2-2	CASSQGHTGELFF
TRBV2	TRBJ1-5	CASSEDGISNQPQHF
TRBV29-1	TRBJ2-7	CSVESRAYEQYF
TRBV29-1	TRBJ2-1	CSVEDPQREGLGNEQFF
TRBV9	TRBJ1-4	CASSPGARTNEKLFF
TRBV6-2/TRBV6-3	TRBJ1-5	CASSYFSEVIPQHF
TRBV2	TRBJ1-4	CASSDGGRNEKLFF
TRBV6-1	TRBJ1-2	CASSEIGSFGGYTF
TRBV20-1	TRBJ2-7	CSASGREWEQYF
TRBV28	TRBJ2-5	CASSLTSGSLRETQYF
TRBV20-1	TRBJ2-5	CSPTGDDVETQYF
TRBV2	TRBJ1-3	CASSPRLWTGGSGNTIYF
TRBV9	TRBJ2-1	CASSVEWTGNEQFF
TRBV6-4	TRBJ2-2	CASSCTGWNTGELFF
TRBV20-1	TRBJ1-2	CSARDGGRTDGYTF
TRBV7-2	TRBJ2-7	CASSLGSTRVYEQYF
TRBV9	TRBJ2-2	CASSVVHIVANTGELFF
TRBV3-1	TRBJ1-3	CASSPRAANTIYF
TRBV11-2	TRBJ1-1	CASQSQQNTEAFF
TRBV19	TRBJ2-3	CASSLGASTDTQYF
TRBV3-1	TRBJ2-5	CASSQDRWGRKLYF
TRBV19	TRBJ2-7	CAISLRISYEQYF
TRBV20-1	TRBJ2-7	CSALTGAWHYEQYF
TRBV30	TRBJ1-2	CAWSVQGRVYGYTF
TRBV10-3	TRBJ1-1	CAIRDRVNTEAFF
TRBV20-1	TRBJ2-7	CSARDWTGTYEQYF
TRBV2	TRBJ1-2	CASRDIANYGYTF
TRBV7-9	TRBJ1-4	CASSLVGWGGNEKLFF
TRBV6-5	TRBJ1-1	CASSSQGATTEAFF
TRBV10-3	TRBJ1-1	CAISESSTLCGTEPFF
TRBV24-1	TRBJ2-3	CATIESDSTDTQYF
TRBV30	TRBJ2-7	CAWNRMPRAYEQYF
TRBV27	TRBJ2-3	CASSFAGGTDTQYF
TRBV6-1	TRBJ1-1	CASSEKLRGRYTEAFF
TRBV10-3	TRBJ2-3	CATALAGGTDTQYF
TRBV7-3	TRBJ1-6	CASSLGDRESPLHF
TRBV18	TRBJ2-6	CASSPQGGSPSGANVLTF
TRBV6-1	TRBJ1-1	CASSKTDMNTEAFF
TRBV28	TRBJ1-2	CASSPPGGGYGYTF
TRBV19	TRBJ2-3	CASSIAGGGTDTQYF